This TCR beta chain was identified in a study of T cell repertoires in cytomegalovirus infection. Turning to the study itself: CMV epitopes in the study were HLA-C-restricted (recently identified) and HLA-B-restricted (well studied). Indications came from public TCR beta signatures; they pointed to CMV infection and to a matching HLA type.

This CDR3 contains 14 residues. Germline CDR1 and CDR2: LNHDA and SQIVND (reference sequence). General study points: Carriage of CMV together with the relevant HLA was identifiable through cumulative public TCR beta family frequency.

TCRdb re-derived calls from the reads in MiXCR, one entry per CDR3 protein. Among about 920,000 distinct CDR3 sequences listed, about 33% were seen once. On this clonotype: Its cognate antigen is unknown. The junction does not match germline at one end; this may be a read error.

This TCR was sampled from a human donor in good health (CMV status not recorded). Some clones in this sample may be carry-over from other donors' samples. This chain connects TRBV19 to TRBJ2-1; TRBD2 aligns across 10 bases. The sample consisted of cultured CD8+ T cells from PBMCs, taken from culture after CMV antigen stimulation. In DNA, the CDR3 is TGTACCAGTAGTATGGGACTAGCGAGCCATGAGCAGTTCTTC. Translating it yields CTSSMGLASHEQFF.